This TCR beta chain was profiled in a study of blood T cell repertoires in COVID-19. Overall study: Sample material is recorded as cDNA or gDNA derived from T cells, B-cell-depleted T cells, or PBMCs.

Germline V gene lookup returns CDR1 LGHNA and CDR2 YSLEER. V trimming: 4 bases; J trimming: 1 base; junction bases outside the gene matches: 5. The CDR3 is 17 residues long. This clone was counted once. Study processing details: For nucleated cells, counts were estimated from reference gene primer amplification. Method: immunoSEQ multiplex PCR; TCRdb's copy keeps in-frame clones and lacks some. Clone size and the V and J calls come from that table; the DNA yielded D and trimming. The data show 200,000 to 250,000 clones, with roughly 84% seen just once and less than 7% held by the top ten. The V gene is TRBV4-3, the J gene TRBJ2-1, with TRBD2 matching over 12 bases. The sequencing input was PBMCs or T cells enriched from blood (not recorded which). This clonotype originated in a woman between 35 and 50 years old who had recovered from COVID-19. In DNA form, the CDR3 reads TGCGCCAGCAGCCCTCGGACTAGCGGGGCGTCCTACAATGAGCAGTTCTTC. This sequence encodes CASSPRTSGASYNEQFF.